The clone carrying this TCR beta chain was seen many times. Its antigen remains unknown. These data belong to a study of regulatory T cells in long-lasting Graves disease. Per germline, CDR1 SGHTA and CDR2 FQGNSA. Trimming removed 1 base at V and 7 bases at J, with 13 bases between. The CDR3 has 15 amino acids. Stated time point: persistent/refractory GD, antithyroid drugs over 5 years with positive TRAb. RNA isolated from PBMCs was used to make the TCR library. Building the TCR beta libraries relied on iRepertoire HTBI primers, and CDR3 regions underwent Arm-PCR. TCRdb reprocessed the multiplex PCR reads with MiXCR, giving one entry per CDR3 protein. The table shows around 400,000 distinct CDR3 sequences, with around 20% occurring only once. Study-wide results and limits: Newly diagnosed Graves' patients exceeded persistent ones in TCR diversity. Persistent disease showed a preference for TRBV28, TRBJ1-2 and TRBJ2-5. Having only a small sample size may have limited accuracy.

This TCR was recovered from a female donor with Graves disease. The sample in question was peripheral blood mononuclear cells (PBMCs), obtained when the disease was refractory, from a patient treated with antithyroid drugs. The chain recombines TRBV7-2 with TRBJ1-4; tentatively, D is TRBD1 (5 bases). For the CDR3, the DNA is TGTGCCAGCAGCTTAGTGCCAGGGCGGAGTGAAAAACTGTTTTTT. It is translated as CASSLVPGRSEKLFF.